This section outlines one T cell receptor beta chain sequence together with its context. The data belong to a study of blood T cells in healthy people across ages. From germline, CDR1 is SGDLS and CDR2 YYNGEE. The length of the CDR3 is 13 residues. A second PCR of 7 to 11 cycles used a sample-barcoded 5' primer and a J-beta primer mix. TCRdb called the 5' RACE reads again in MiXCR, with one record for every CDR3 protein. Of 790,000 or so distinct CDR3 sequences detected, just over 55% appear once; the ten largest clones hold more than 25%. The sequence came from a man aged 40-49 years in good health. Sequencing was carried out using blood. The chain employs TRBV9 and TRBJ2-7, with TRBD1 as a possible D gene (6 bases). The better agreement between TRBJ2-4 and the DNA end casts doubt on the J call. The CDR3 reads CASSDRQEDIQYF. CDR3 DNA: TGTGCCAGCAGCGACCGACAGGAGGACATTCAGTACTTC.